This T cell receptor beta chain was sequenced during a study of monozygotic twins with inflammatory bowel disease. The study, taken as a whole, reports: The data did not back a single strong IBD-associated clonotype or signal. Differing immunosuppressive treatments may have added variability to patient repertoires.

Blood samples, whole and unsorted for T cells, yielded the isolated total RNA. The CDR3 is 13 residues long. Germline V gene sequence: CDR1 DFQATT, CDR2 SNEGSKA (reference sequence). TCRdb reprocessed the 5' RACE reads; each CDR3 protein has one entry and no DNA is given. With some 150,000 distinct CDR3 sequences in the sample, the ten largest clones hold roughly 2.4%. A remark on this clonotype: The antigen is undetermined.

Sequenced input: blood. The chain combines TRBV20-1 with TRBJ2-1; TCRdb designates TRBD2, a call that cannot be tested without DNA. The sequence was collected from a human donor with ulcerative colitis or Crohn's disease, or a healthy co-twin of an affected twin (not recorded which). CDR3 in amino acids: CSARTPSRDEQFF.